This T cell receptor (beta chain) was documented in a study of shared clonotypes between healthy human individuals. It was some 96 million PBMCs that unsorted samples used for genomic DNA. The CDR3 sequence is 15 residues long. J lost 3 bases, V lost 6 bases, and 9 bases had no gene match. Germline V gene sequence: CDR1 SGHAT, CDR2 FQNNGV. Profiling relied on immunoSEQ multiplex PCR, and the TCRdb table lists in-frame clones only, not all of them. The sample gives hundreds of thousands of clones, 79% of which show up once; 13% is in the top ten. The receptor comes from a woman in her 40s in good health. Some clones in this sample may be carry-over from other donors' samples. The source material was PBMCs. J is TRBJ2-7 and V is TRBV11-2; 9 bases align to TRBD1. CDR3 region: CASSSGTGFFYEQYF. CDR3 coding DNA: TGTGCCAGCAGTTCCGGGACAGGGTTTTTCTACGAGCAGTACTTC.